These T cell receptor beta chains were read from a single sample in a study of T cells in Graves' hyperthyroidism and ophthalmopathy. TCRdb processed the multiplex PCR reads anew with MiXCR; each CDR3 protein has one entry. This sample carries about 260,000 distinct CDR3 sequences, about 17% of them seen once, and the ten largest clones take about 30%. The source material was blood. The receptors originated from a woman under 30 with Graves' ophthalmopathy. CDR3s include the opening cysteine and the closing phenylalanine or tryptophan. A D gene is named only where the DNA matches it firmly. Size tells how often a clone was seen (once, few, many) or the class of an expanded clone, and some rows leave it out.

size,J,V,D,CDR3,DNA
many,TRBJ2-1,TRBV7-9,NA,CASSFSGRALYEQFF,TGTGCCAGCAGCTTCTCGGGCCGGGCCCTCTATGAGCAGTTCTTC
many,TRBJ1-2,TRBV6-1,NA,CATLTRGEAGYTF,TGTGCCACGCTAACTAGGGGGGAGGCTGGCTACACCTTC
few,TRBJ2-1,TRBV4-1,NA,CASSQEGFYNEQFF,TGCGCCAGCAGCCAAGAGGGGTTCTACAATGAGCAGTTCTTC
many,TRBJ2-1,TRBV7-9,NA,CASSLVLTDNEQFF,TGTGCCAGCAGCTTAGTACTGACCGACAATGAGCAGTTCTTC
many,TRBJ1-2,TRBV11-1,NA,CASSSRQTSPRSYTF,TGTGCCAGCAGCTCTCGACAGACGAGCCCGAGAAGCTACACCTTC
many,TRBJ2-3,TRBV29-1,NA,CSAGDRRTDTQYF,TGCAGCGCGGGGGACCGCCGCACAGATACGCAGTATTTT
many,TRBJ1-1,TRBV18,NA,CASSPGANTEAFF,TGTGCCAGCTCACCAGGGGCAAACACTGAAGCTTTCTTT
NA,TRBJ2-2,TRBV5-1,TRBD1,CASLIPDRGAAGELFF,TGCGCCAGCCTTATTCCCGACAGGGGCGCGGCCGGGGAGCTGTTTTTT
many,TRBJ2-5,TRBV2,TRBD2,CASRRTSGEETQYF,TGTGCCAGCAGGAGGACTAGCGGGGAAGAGACCCAGTACTTC
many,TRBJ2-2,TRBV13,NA,CASSRATNTGELFF,TGTGCCAGTTCCCGGGCAACGAACACCGGGGAGCTGTTTTTT
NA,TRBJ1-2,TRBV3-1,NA,CASSASSKDSGQSGYTF,TGTGCCAGCAGCGCCAGCAGCAAAGACAGCGGGCAGTCTGGCTACACCTTC
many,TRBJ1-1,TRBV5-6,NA,CASSSVGRAGTEAFF,TGTGCCAGCAGCTCGGTGGGACGGGCGGGCACTGAAGCTTTCTTT
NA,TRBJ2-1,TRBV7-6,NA,CASSQEVADYNEQFF,TGCGCCAGCAGCCAAGAAGTAGCGGATTACAATGAGCAGTTCTTC
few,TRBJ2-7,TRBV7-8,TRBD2,CASSVTSGSRREQYF,TGTGCCAGCAGCGTCACTAGCGGGAGTCGTAGGGAGCAGTACTTC
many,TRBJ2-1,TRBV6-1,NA,CASSERGRLYNEQFF,TGTGCCAGCAGTGAAAGGGGACGACTCTACAATGAGCAGTTCTTC
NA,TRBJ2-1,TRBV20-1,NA,CSASPTRRGNEQFF,TGCAGTGCTTCCCCGACTAGAAGGGGTAATGAGCAGTTCTTC
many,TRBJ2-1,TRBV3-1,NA,CASSQEWQGMKQFF,TGTGCCAGCAGCCAAGAATGGCAGGGAATGAAGCAGTTCTTC
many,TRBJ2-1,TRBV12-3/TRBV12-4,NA,CASSLSRGEQFF,TGTGCCAGCAGTTTGAGCCGAGGAGAGCAGTTCTTC
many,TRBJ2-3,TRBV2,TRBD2,CASSERIGLAITDTQYF,TGTGCCAGCAGTGAAAGGATAGGACTAGCTATCACAGATACGCAGTATTTT
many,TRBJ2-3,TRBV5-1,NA,CASSLDGDSTDTQYF,TGCGCCAGCAGCTTGGACGGGGACAGCACAGATACGCAGTATTTT
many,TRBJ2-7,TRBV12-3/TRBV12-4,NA,CASSSDRIYEQYF,TGTGCCAGCAGCTCTGACAGGATCTACGAGCAGTACTTC
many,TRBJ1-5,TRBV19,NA,CASSTSGHNQPQHF,TGTGCCAGTAGTACATCGGGGCATAATCAGCCCCAGCATTTT
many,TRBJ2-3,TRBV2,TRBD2,CASRVDVRGGTDTQYF,TGTGCCAGCAGGGTCGACGTGCGGGGGGGGACAGATACGCAGTATTTT
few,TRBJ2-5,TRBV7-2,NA,CASSLDEAGAQYF,TGTGCCAGCAGCTTAGATGAAGCTGGAGCCCAGTACTTC
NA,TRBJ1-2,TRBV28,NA,CASRKIQGLGGYTF,TGTGCCAGCAGAAAAATACAGGGACTCGGTGGCTACACCTTC
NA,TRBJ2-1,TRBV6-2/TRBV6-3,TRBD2,CASSPFWVNLWRLAGGDEQFF,TGTGCCAGCAGTCCTTTCTGGGTGAACTTGTGGAGACTAGCGGGAGGAGATGAGCAGTTCTTC
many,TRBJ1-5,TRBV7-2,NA,CASSLGGDTRVQPQHF,TGTGCCAGCAGCTTAGGGGGGGACACCCGGGTGCAGCCCCAGCATTTT
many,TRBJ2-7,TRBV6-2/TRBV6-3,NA,CASSPTGLDRLSYEQYF,TGTGCCAGCAGTCCGACGGGGCTCGACAGGCTCTCCTACGAGCAGTACTTC
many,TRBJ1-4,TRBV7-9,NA,CASSPQTGGTNEKLFF,TGTGCCAGCAGCCCTCAGACGGGGGGGACTAATGAAAAACTGTTTTTT
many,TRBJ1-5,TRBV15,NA,CATSRDGEPTGYSNQPQHF,TGTGCCACCAGCAGAGATGGCGAACCGACGGGCTATAGCAATCAGCCCCAGCATTTT
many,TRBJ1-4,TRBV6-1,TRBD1,CASSRTGGNEKLFF,TGTGCCAGCAGTAGGACAGGGGGCAATGAAAAACTGTTTTTT
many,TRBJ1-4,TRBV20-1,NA,CSAPDRTWEKLFF,TGCAGTGCTCCTGACAGAACATGGGAAAAACTGTTTTTT
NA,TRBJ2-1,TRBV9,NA,CASSVGMGGEQFF,TGTGCCAGCAGCGTAGGGATGGGGGGTGAGCAGTTCTTC
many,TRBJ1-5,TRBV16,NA,CASSQMSNQPQHF,TGTGCCAGCAGCCAAATGAGCAATCAGCCCCAGCATTTT
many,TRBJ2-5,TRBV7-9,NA,CASSLSRAEETQYF,TGTGCCAGCAGCTTAAGCAGGGCGGAGGAGACCCAGTACTTC
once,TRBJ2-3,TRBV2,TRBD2,CASAPTSGTDTQYF,TGTGCCAGCGCCCCGACTAGCGGTACAGATACGCAGTATTTT
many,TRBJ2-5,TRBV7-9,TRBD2,CASSLDGGGQETQYF,TGTGCCAGCAGCTTAGATGGGGGGGGACAAGAGACCCAGTACTTC
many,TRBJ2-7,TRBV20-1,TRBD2,CSARKGAGGTYYEQYF,TGCAGTGCTAGGAAGGGAGCGGGAGGAACCTACTACGAGCAGTACTTC
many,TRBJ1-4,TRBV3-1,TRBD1,CASSRRQGREKLFF,TGTGCCAGCAGCCGTCGACAGGGACGGGAAAAACTGTTTTTT
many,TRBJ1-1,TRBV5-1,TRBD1,CASSLGWDREAFF,TGCGCCAGCAGCTTGGGATGGGACAGAGAAGCTTTCTTT
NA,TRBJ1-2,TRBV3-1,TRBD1,CASSNGQGDGYTF,TGTGCCAGCAGCAACGGACAGGGCGATGGCTACACCTTC
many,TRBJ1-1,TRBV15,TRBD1,CATSRGQGEKAFF,TGTGCCACCAGCAGAGGACAGGGGGAAAAAGCTTTCTTT
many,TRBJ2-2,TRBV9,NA,CASSVGTNTGELFF,TGTGCCAGCAGCGTTGGCACAAACACCGGGGAGCTGTTTTTT
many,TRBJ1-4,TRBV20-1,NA,CSARDNTGSATNEKLFF,TGCAGTGCTAGAGATAACACAGGAAGTGCAACTAATGAAAAACTGTTTTTT
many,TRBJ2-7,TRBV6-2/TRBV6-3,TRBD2,CASRHLGLAGAYEQYF,TGTGCCAGCAGACACTTGGGACTAGCGGGAGCCTACGAGCAGTACTTC
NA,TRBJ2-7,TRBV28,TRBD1,CASTATGTEPYEQYF,TGTGCCAGCACCGCTACCGGGACAGAGCCCTACGAGCAGTACTTC
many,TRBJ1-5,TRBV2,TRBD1,CASSLTGTGGRQPQHF,TGTGCCAGCAGTTTAACCGGGACAGGGGGTCGTCAGCCCCAGCATTTT
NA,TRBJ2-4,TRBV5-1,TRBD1,CASSPTGQGRRDIQYF,TGCGCCAGCAGCCCCACCGGACAGGGCCGGCGGGACATTCAGTACTTC
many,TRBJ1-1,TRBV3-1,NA,CASSRSFGMSSEAFF,TGTGCCAGCAGCCGCTCTTTCGGGATGTCAAGTGAAGCTTTCTTT